Each of the 27 T cell receptor beta chains below was sequenced from the same sample in a study of T cell repertoires in cytomegalovirus infection (dated by TCRdb to about 2019). No antigen has been identified for these receptors. Sequencing instrument: Illumina HiSeq 1500. TCRdb trimmed public reads at Q25 via fastp, called clones via MiXCR and kept in-frame beta chains. Duplicate CDR3 protein sequences are folded into a single record with the most common DNA and genes. This sample has roughly 160,000 distinct CDR3 sequences in its table, and about 20% of those were observed once. 20% to 30% of the sample is in the top ten clones. This sample's treatment or condition label indicates: in vitro stimulation with specific CMV peptide epitopes to enrich CMV-specific T cells. This material consisted of CD8+ T cells from cultured PBMCs, taken from culture after CMV antigen stimulation. These receptors came from a human donor in good health (CMV status not recorded). Some clones in this sample may be carry-over from other donors' samples.

The CDR3 spells CASSAPTGGETQYF. The CDR3 region has the DNA TGTGCCAGCAGCGCTCCGACGGGTGGGGAGACCCAGTACTTC. The V and J genes are TRBV12-3 or TRBV12-4 and TRBJ2-5; D unresolved. This CDR3 is 14 amino acids long. V was shortened by 6 bases and J by 5 bases, with 16 bases between the two germline ends.

This clonotype has only a few counts. The junction departs from germline at one end; a sequencing error may be responsible. This chain links TRBV4-3 with TRBJ1-1, with 8 bases lining up with TRBD1. Germline CDR1 reads LGHNA; CDR2 reads YSLEER. The CDR3 has 18 amino acids. In DNA, the CDR3 is TGCGCCAGCACCCAAGGGCACAGGGGGATGGGCAAGGAGACTGAAGCTTTCTTT. Its protein is CASTQGHRGMGKETEAFF.

CDR3 coding DNA: TGCAGTGCTAGAACGGTATGGGCGTCTGAGCAGTTCTTC. The encoded protein is CSARTVWASEQFF. The chain links TRBV20-1 to TRBJ2-1; D gene uncertain. The V gene's germline CDR1 is DFQATT and CDR2 SNEGSKA (reference sequence). This CDR3 comprises 13 residues. V was clipped by 2 bases and J by 9 bases, with 14 bases between them.

This clonotype was seen repeatedly, ten times or more. The rearrangement uses TRBV7-2 and TRBJ2-5; D may match TRBD1 or TRBD2 (5 bases each). CDR1 and CDR2 from the germline V gene are SGHTA and FQGNSA. The CDR3 consists of 14 residues. The V end was cut by 5 bases, the J end by 3 bases, with 13 bases between. The chain's CDR3 is CASSPRGAKETQYF. CDR3 nucleotide sequence: TGTGCCAGCAGCCCCCGGGGCGCTAAAGAGACCCAGTACTTC.

The CDR3 nucleotides read TGTGCCAGCAGTGGATACAGGGAACCTAACTATGGCTACACCTTC. Encoded protein: CASSGYREPNYGYTF. The rearrangement joins TRBV25-1 to TRBJ1-2; tentative D call: TRBD1 (6 bases). The V and J ends lost 4 bases and 0 bases respectively, with 12 bases between them. The CDR3 has 15 amino acids. Germline V CDR1 and CDR2: MGHDK, SYGVNS.

The chain couples TRBV19 to TRBJ1-5; D gene ambiguous. V was cut by 5 bases and J by 1 base, with 12 bases left in between. There are 15 residues in the CDR3. Per germline, CDR1 LNHDA and CDR2 SQIVND (reference sequence). CDR3 protein: CASSDLLASNQPQHF. CDR3 DNA sequence: TGTGCCAGTAGTGATCTTTTGGCGAGCAATCAGCCCCAGCATTTT.

V gene TRBV6-6 combines with J gene TRBJ2-1; 7 bases match TRBD1. CDR3 size: 12 residues. Germline CDR1 is MNHNY and CDR2 is SVGAGI (reference sequence). V shed 6 bases and J 7 bases; nucleotides not matched to a gene: 3. CDR3 sequence reads: CASSLGQNEQFF. As DNA, the CDR3 is TGTGCCAGCAGCCTGGGACAGAATGAGCAGTTCTTC.

The rearrangement links TRBV7-9 to TRBJ2-1; 12 bases map to TRBD2. Germline lookup yields CDR1 SEHNR and CDR2 FQNEAQ (reference sequence). The CDR3 length is 16 residues. V lost 1 base, J lost 7 bases, and 5 bases stayed unmatched. The CDR3 bases are TGTGCCAGCAGCTTAGTACCCACTAGCGGGGGGAATGAGCAGTTCTTC. It is translated as CASSLVPTSGGNEQFF.

A note on this clonotype: One end of the junction does not line up with germline, which may come from a read error. The chain combines TRBV7-6 with TRBJ2-6; D may be TRBD1 (5 bases). The germline V gene has CDR1 SGHVS and CDR2 FNYEAQ. The CDR3 has 17 residues. CDR3 amino acids: CASSLFFEFSGANGLTF. CDR3 in DNA: TGTGCCAGCAGCTTATTTTTTGAATTCTCTGGGGCCAACGGCCTGACTTTC.

This clonotype has a handful of counts. V and J are TRBV12-3 or TRBV12-4 and TRBJ1-1; D gene unclear. The CDR3 contains 18 residues. V lost 6 bases to trimming and J lost 1 base, with 24 bases between them. The chain's CDR3 is CASSPHAPGRKPNTEAFF. CDR3 DNA: TGTGCCAGCAGCCCTCACGCCCCGGGCCGAAAGCCGAACACTGAAGCTTTCTTT.

The sample holds a few counts of this clonotype. The CDR3 DNA follows: TGTGCCAGTAGTACCCCCTCAGACAGGGAGGGCACAGATACGCAGTATTTT. Protein: CASSTPSDREGTDTQYF. The chain recombines TRBV19 with TRBJ2-3; tentative D call: TRBD1 (7 bases). V was shortened by 4 bases and J by 1 base, with 18 bases between the two germline ends. There are 17 residues in the CDR3. Germline V gives CDR1 LNHDA, CDR2 SQIVND (reference sequence).

The chain has TRBV6-2 or TRBV6-3 and TRBJ2-7, with 8 bases identical to TRBD2. Germline assignment: CDR1 MNHEY and CDR2 SVGEGT. The CDR3 is 14 residues long. Unmatched junction bases numbered 4, after V lost 6 bases and J lost 0 bases. This CDR3 is CASRYGGASYEQYF. CDR3 in DNA: TGTGCCAGCAGGTACGGGGGGGCCTCCTACGAGCAGTACTTC.

The chain combines TRBV7-8 with TRBJ1-5; unclear D gene. The CDR3 consists of 15 residues. V was clipped by 5 bases and J by 0 bases, with 11 bases between them. The germline V gene encodes CDR1 SGHVS and CDR2 FQNEAQ. The CDR3 spells CASSTYTDSNQPQHF. CDR3 nucleotide sequence: TGTGCCAGCAGCACATACACCGATAGCAATCAGCCCCAGCATTTT.

The chain links TRBV7-9 to TRBJ2-7; D ambiguous. The CDR3 covers 12 residues. V lost 5 bases to trimming and J lost 3 bases, with 8 bases between them. CDR1 is SEHNR and CDR2 is FQNEAQ in the germline V gene (reference sequence). CDR3 region: CASSPRVYEQYF. The DNA of the CDR3 is TGTGCCAGCAGCCCCCGGGTCTACGAGCAGTACTTC. Complete variable domain (other parts from reference TRBV7-9 and TRBJ2-7): DTGVSQNPRHKITKRGQNVTFRCDPISEHNRLYWYRQTLGQGPEFLTYFQNEAQLEKSRLLSDRFSAERPKGSFSTLEIQRTEQGDSAMYLCASSPRVYEQYFGPGTRLTVT.

The chain recombines TRBV11-2 with TRBJ2-7; TRBD1 agrees at 8 bases. CDR1 and CDR2 (germline): SGHAT, FQNNGV. Trimming removed 1 base from V and 3 bases from J; junction bases left unmatched: 2. The CDR3 consists of 14 residues. The CDR3 sequence: CASSLATGDYEQYF. In nucleotides, the CDR3 is TGTGCCAGCAGCTTAGCGACAGGGGACTACGAGCAGTACTTC.

This clonotype was seen a handful of times. The V and J genes are TRBV7-9 and TRBJ1-6; D might be TRBD1 (6 bases). Trimming pared 5 bases from V and 4 bases from J, leaving 24 bases between. The germline gives CDR1 SEHNR, CDR2 FQNEAQ (reference sequence). CDR3 length equals 19 residues. The CDR3 sequence is CASSAPTVGGNWYNSPLHF. The DNA of the CDR3 is TGTGCCAGCAGCGCCCCGACAGTAGGGGGGAATTGGTATAATTCACCCCTCCACTTT.

The genes are TRBV6-2 or TRBV6-3 and TRBJ1-2; TRBD1 aligns across 8 bases. Germline CDR1 MNHEY, CDR2 SVGEGT. The CDR3 runs 16 residues. V was clipped by 2 bases and J by 1 base; unmatched bases: 6. CDR3 protein: CASSYEETGDNYGYTF. The DNA for the CDR3 is TGTGCCAGCAGTTACGAGGAGACAGGGGATAACTATGGCTACACCTTC.

Only a few counts were recorded for this clonotype. This sequence joins TRBV5-1 and TRBJ1-2; no definite D call. Trimming removed 0 bases at V and 8 bases at J, with 11 bases between. In germline, CDR1 is SGHRS, CDR2 YFSETQ. This CDR3 region has 13 residues. The CDR3 sequence is CASSLAAWWGYTF. CDR3 sequence (DNA): TGCGCCAGCAGCTTGGCCGCCTGGTGGGGCTACACCTTC.

This chain connects TRBV12-3 or TRBV12-4 to TRBJ1-1; D is unresolved. This CDR3 has 15 amino acids. Trimming took off 6 bases at V and 6 bases at J, with 20 bases between the two ends. This CDR3 reads CASRFSTAAGSEAFF. The DNA of the CDR3 is TGTGCCAGCAGATTTTCGACCGCTGCCGGCTCTGAAGCTTTCTTT.

This clonotype appeared once. This chain links TRBV14 with TRBJ1-1; no reliable D call. Germline CDR1 SGHDN, CDR2 FVKESK. Trimming stripped 1 base from V and 0 bases from J, with 12 bases between. The CDR3 is made up of 16 amino acids. CDR3 residues: CASSQGSLRLNTEAFF. CDR3 in DNA: TGTGCCAGCAGCCAAGGGTCCCTTCGACTGAACACTGAAGCTTTCTTT.

This clonotype was seen a handful of times. The chain has TRBV7-6 and TRBJ2-1; 8 nucleotides line up with TRBD2. Germline-derived CDR1 and CDR2 are SGHVS and FNYEAQ. This CDR3 is 16 amino acids long. The junction had 9 bases not matched to a gene; V was cut back by 1 base and J by 7 bases. This chain's CDR3 is CASSLELVGGANEQFF. The CDR3, as DNA: TGTGCCAGCAGCTTAGAATTGGTCGGGGGGGCGAATGAGCAGTTCTTC.

This chain uses TRBV20-1 with TRBJ1-2; D ambiguous. Germline V CDR1 and CDR2: DFQATT, SNEGSKA (reference sequence). The germline V and J ends were trimmed by 3 bases and 2 bases, with 10 bases remaining between them. The length of the CDR3 is 13 residues. Written as DNA, the CDR3 is TGCAGTGCTAGGGTTTATGGGAACTATGGCTACACCTTC. Amino acid sequence: CSARVYGNYGYTF.

The V call is TRBV2, the J call TRBJ1-4; D is unresolved. The ends were cut back, 8 bases at V and 5 bases at J, with 18 bases in the middle. This CDR3 region has 15 residues. Germline assignment: CDR1 SNHLY and CDR2 FYNNEI. The CDR3 DNA is TGTGCCAGCTCTTCTGTTCGGGTGACGAATGAAAAACTGTTTTTT. It specifies CASSSVRVTNEKLFF.

This chain joins TRBV5-6 and TRBJ1-1; D may be TRBD1 (5 bases). The V end lost 4 bases, the J end lost 1 base, and 14 bases lay between the germline ends. Per germline, CDR1 SGHDT and CDR2 YYEEEE. The CDR3 consists of 15 residues. The CDR3 region has the DNA TGTGCCAGCAGCCTCATGGGGGAAGAGAACACTGAAGCTTTCTTT. Its translation: CASSLMGEENTEAFF.

CDR3 sequence reads: CASSPTDVGSYTF. The CDR3 region has the DNA TGTGCCAGCAGTCCGACTGACGTGGGAAGCTACACCTTC. This chain joins TRBV12-3 or TRBV12-4 and TRBJ1-2; no firm D call. Trimming pared 5 bases from V and 9 bases from J, leaving 16 bases between. The CDR3 extends over 13 amino acids.

The genes are TRBV28 and TRBJ1-4; a possible D gene is TRBD1 (5 bases). The V gene lost 3 bases and the J gene lost 8 bases, with 13 bases spanning the gap. This CDR3 is 14 amino acids long. From germline, CDR1 is MDHEN and CDR2 SYDVKM. CDR3: CASSFLGPPEKLFF. The CDR3 coding sequence is TGTGCCAGCAGTTTTCTGGGGCCCCCGGAAAAACTGTTTTTT.

This clonotype turned up a few times. The chain combines TRBV6-6 with TRBJ1-1; D is perhaps TRBD1 (5 bases). The length of the CDR3 is 15 residues. The ends were cut back, 9 bases at V and 5 bases at J, with 22 bases in the middle. The germline V gene encodes CDR1 MNHNY and CDR2 SVGAGI (reference sequence). CDR3 residues: CASSAVRAGQTEAFF. The CDR3 nucleotides are TGTGCCAGTTCCGCGGTCAGGGCGGGTCAGACTGAAGCTTTCTTT.